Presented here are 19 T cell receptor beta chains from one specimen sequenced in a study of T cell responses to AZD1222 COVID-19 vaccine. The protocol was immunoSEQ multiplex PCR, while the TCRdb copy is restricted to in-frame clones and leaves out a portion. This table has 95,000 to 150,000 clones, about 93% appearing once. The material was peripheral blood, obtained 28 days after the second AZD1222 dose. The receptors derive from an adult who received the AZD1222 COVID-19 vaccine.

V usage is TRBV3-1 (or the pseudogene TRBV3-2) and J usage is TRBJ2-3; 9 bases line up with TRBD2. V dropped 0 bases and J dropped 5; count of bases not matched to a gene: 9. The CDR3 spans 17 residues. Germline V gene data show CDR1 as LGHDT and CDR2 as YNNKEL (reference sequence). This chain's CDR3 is CASSQDGLAGEEDTQYF. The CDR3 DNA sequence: TGTGCCAGCAGCCAAGATGGATTAGCGGGAGAGGAAGATACGCAGTATTTT.

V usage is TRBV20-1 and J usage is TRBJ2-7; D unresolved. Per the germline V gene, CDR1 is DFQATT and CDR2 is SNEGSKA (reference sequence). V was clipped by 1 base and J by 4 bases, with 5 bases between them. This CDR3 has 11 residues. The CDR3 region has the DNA TGCAGTGCTAGAGGTCAATACGAGCAGTACTTC. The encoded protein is CSARGQYEQYF.

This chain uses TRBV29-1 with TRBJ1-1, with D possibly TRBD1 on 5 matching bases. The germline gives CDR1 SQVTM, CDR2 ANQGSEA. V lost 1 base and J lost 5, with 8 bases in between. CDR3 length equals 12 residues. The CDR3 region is CSVEVRGTEAFF. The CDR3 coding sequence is TGCAGCGTTGAAGTAAGGGGAACTGAAGCTTTCTTT.

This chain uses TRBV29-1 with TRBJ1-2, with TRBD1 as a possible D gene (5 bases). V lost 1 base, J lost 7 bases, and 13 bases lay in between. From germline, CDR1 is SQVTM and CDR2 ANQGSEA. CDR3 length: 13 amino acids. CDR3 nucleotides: TGCAGCGTTGAAGCTAGGGGCGAGGTTGGCTACACCTTC. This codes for CSVEARGEVGYTF.

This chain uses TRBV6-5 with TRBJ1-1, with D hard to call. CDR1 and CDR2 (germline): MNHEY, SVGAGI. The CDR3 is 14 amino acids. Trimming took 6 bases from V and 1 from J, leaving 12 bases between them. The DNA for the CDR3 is TGTGCCAGCAGCCCACAACGGGAGAACACTGAAGCTTTCTTT. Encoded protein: CASSPQRENTEAFF.

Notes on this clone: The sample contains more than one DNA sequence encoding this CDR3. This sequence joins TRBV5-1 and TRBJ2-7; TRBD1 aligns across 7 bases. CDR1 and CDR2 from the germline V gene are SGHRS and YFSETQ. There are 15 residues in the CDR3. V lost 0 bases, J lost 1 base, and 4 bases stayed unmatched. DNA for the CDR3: TGCGCCAGCAGCTTGGGACAGGGAGTGTCCTACGAGCAGTACTTC. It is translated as CASSLGQGVSYEQYF.

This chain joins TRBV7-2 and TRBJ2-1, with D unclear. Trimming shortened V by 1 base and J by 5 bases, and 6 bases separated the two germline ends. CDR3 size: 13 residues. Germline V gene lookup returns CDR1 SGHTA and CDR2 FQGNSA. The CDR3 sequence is CASSLDFNNEQFF. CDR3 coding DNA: TGTGCCAGCAGCTTAGATTTTAACAATGAGCAGTTCTTC.

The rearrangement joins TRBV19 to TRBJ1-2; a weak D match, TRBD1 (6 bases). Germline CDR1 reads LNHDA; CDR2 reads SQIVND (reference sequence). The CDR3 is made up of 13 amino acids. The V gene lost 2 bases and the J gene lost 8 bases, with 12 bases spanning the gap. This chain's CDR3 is CASSITGAGGYTF. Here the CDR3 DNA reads TGTGCCAGTAGTATAACGGGGGCCGGGGGCTACACCTTC.

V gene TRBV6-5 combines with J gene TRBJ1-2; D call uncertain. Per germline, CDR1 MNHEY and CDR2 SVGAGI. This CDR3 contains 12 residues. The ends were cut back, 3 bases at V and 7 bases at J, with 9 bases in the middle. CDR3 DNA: TGTGCCAGCAGTTATAGGATGGGTGGCTACACCTTC. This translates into CASSYRMGGYTF.

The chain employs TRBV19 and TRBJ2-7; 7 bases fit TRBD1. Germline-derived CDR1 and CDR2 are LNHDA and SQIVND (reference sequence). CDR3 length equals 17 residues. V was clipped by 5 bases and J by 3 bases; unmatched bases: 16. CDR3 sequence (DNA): TGTGCCAGTAGTGCCCTCGGCGGGTCAGGGGGTTTCTACGAGCAGTACTTC. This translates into CASSALGGSGGFYEQYF.

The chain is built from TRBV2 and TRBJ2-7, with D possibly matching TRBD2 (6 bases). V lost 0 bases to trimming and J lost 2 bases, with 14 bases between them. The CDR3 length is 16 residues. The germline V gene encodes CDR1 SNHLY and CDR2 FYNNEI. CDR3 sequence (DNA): TGTGCCAGCAGTGAAGCGCTTTTATCGGGGGCCTACGAGCAGTACTTC. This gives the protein CASSEALLSGAYEQYF.

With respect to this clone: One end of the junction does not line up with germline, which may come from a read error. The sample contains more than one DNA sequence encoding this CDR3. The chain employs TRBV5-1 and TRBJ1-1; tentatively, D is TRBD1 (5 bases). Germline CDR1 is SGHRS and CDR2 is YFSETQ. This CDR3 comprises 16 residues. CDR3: CASSLTPEGENTEAFF. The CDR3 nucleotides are TGCGCCAGCAGCTTAACCCCCGAAGGGGAGAACACTGAGGCTTTCTTT. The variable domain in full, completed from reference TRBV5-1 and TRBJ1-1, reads KAGVTQTPRYLIKTRGQQVTLSCSPISGHRSVSWYQQTPGQGLQFLFEYFSETQRNKGNFPGRFSGRQFSNSRSEMNVSTLELGDSALYLCASSLTPEGENTEAFFGQGTRLTVV.

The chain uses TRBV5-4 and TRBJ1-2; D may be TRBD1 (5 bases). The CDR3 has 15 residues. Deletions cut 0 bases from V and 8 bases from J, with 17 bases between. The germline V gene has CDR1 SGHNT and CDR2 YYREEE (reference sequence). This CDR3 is CASSLGGGGTAGYTF. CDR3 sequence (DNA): TGTGCCAGCAGCTTGGGGGGGGGTGGGACTGCAGGCTACACCTTC. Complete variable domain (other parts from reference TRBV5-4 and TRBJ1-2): ETGVTQSPTHLIKTRGQQVTLRCSSQSGHNTVSWYQQALGQGPQFIFQYYREEENGRGNFPPRFSGLQFPNYSSELNVNALELDDSALYLCASSLGGGGTAGYTFGSGTRLTVV.

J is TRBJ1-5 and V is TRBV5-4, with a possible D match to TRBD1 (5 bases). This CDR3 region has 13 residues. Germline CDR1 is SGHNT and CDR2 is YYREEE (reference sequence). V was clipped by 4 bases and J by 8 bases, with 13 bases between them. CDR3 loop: CASSAGTGKPQHF. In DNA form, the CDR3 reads TGTGCCAGCAGCGCCGGGACCGGTAAGCCCCAGCATTTT.

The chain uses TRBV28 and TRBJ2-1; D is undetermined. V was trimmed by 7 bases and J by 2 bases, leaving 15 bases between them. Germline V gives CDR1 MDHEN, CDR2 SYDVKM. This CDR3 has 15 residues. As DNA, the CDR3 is TGTGCCAGCATCTCGGCAACGCTTACCTACAATGAGCAGTTCTTC. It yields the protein CASISATLTYNEQFF.

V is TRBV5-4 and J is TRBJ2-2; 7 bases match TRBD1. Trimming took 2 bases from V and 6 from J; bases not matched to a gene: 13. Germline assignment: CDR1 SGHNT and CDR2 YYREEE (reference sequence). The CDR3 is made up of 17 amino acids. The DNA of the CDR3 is TGTGCCAGCAGCTTAACGGCAGGGGGACGCCTCCCCGGGGAGCTGTTTTTT. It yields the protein CASSLTAGGRLPGELFF.

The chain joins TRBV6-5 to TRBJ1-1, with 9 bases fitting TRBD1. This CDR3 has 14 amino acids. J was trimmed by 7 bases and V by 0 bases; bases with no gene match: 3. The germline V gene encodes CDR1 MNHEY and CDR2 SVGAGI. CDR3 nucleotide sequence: TGTGCCAGCAGTTACTCGAGGGGACAGGGTGAAGCTTTCTTT. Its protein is CASSYSRGQGEAFF.

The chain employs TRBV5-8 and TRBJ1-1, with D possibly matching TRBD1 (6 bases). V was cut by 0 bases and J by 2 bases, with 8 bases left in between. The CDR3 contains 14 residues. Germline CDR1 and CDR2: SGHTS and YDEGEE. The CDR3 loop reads CASSLDRANTEAFF. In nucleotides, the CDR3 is TGTGCCAGCAGCTTGGACAGGGCAAACACTGAAGCTTTCTTT.

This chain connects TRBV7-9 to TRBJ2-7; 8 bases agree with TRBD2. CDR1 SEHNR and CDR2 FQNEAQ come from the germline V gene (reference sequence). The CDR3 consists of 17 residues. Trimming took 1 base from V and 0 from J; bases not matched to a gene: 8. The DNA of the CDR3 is TGTGCCAGCAGCTTAGGTACTAGCGGTTACAGCTCCTACGAGCAGTACTTC. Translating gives CASSLGTSGYSSYEQYF.